This T cell receptor (beta chain) stems from a study of blood T cells in healthy people across ages. V lost 6 bases and J lost 5; bases outside the gene matches: 15. Germline V gives CDR1 DFQATT, CDR2 SNEGSKA (reference sequence). CDR3 size: 16 residues. Sample-barcoded 5' priming and a J-beta primer mix drove a second PCR of 7 to 11 cycles. Each sample provided no less than 3 million CDR3-containing paired-end reads. Each CDR3 protein is one row after TCRdb ran MiXCR on the 5' RACE reads. This sample carries some 1.5 million distinct CDR3 sequences, 28% of them seen once, and the ten largest clones take approximately 7.7%.

V and J are TRBV20-1 and TRBJ2-3; 9 bases map to TRBD2. The sample was blood. This sequence was found in a woman aged 25 to 39 in good health. For the CDR3, the DNA is TGCAGTGCCCCCCTAAGTCGCGGGAGGGCCGTAGATACGCAGTATTTT. It is translated as CSAPLSRGRAVDTQYF.